This T cell receptor (beta chain) derives from a study of blood T cell repertoires in COVID-19. Study at large: Samples taken during acute and convalescent COVID-19 were collected in the United States, Italy and Spain.

The ends were cut back, 5 bases at V and 3 bases at J, with 17 bases in the middle. Germline-derived CDR1 and CDR2 are SGHTA and FQGNSA. There are 16 residues in the CDR3. In the original analysis: Reference gene primers were amplified, and this amplification served to estimate nucleated cell counts. The repertoire was sequenced with immunoSEQ multiplex PCR; TCRdb's copy has only in-frame clones and lacks some. The DNA gave D and trimming, while V, J and clone size come from that table. The sample lists some 260,000 clones, roughly 80% seen once, with around 4.1% in the top ten. Clinical histories supplied by participants themselves formed the basis of cohort assignment. The sample holds many counts of this clone.

The chain is built from TRBV7-2 and TRBJ2-1, with a tentative D call TRBD2 (5 bases). The sequenced material came from PBMCs or T cells enriched from blood (not recorded which). The clonotype was recovered from a man aged 25 to 40 with acute COVID-19. In nucleotides, the CDR3 is TGTGCCAGCAGCCTCAGACTAACCCCGGGCTACAATGAGCAGTTCTTC. Protein: CASSLRLTPGYNEQFF.